This paragraph reports one T cell receptor beta chain. Then a second PCR, running roughly 7 to 11 cycles, was carried out with a sample-barcoded 5' primer and a J-beta primer mix. TCRdb ran MiXCR on the 5' RACE reads and lists one entry per CDR3 protein. The profile shows over 1,500,000 distinct CDR3 sequences, approximately 39% of them singletons. This specimen belongs to a study of blood T cells in healthy people across ages. Trimming cost V 5 bases and J 4 bases, with 6 bases left between them. Germline CDR1 is LGHNT and CDR2 is FRNRAP. This CDR3 has 12 amino acids. Sequencing was done on a sample of blood. This TCR was recovered from a human donor in good health. This chain uses TRBV12-5 with TRBJ1-5; D remains ambiguous. In DNA form, the CDR3 reads TGTGCTAGTGGTAGAGATAATCAGCCCCAGCATTTT. Translation: CASGRDNQPQHF.